The 14 T cell receptor beta chains listed next were all sequenced from one sample in a study of regulatory T cells in long-lasting Graves disease. Relying on iRepertoire HTBI primers and Arm-PCR of CDR3 regions, the team built TCR beta libraries. TCRdb used MiXCR to reprocess the multiplex PCR reads, holding one entry per CDR3 protein. The sample comprises 300,000 to 500,000 distinct CDR3 sequences, roughly 20% of which are singletons, and around 20% rests with the top ten. Time point indicated: persistent/refractory GD, antithyroid drugs over 5 years with positive TRAb. With RNA extracted from PBMCs as input, the TCR library was made. Sequenced here: peripheral blood mononuclear cells (PBMCs), sampled when the disease was refractory, from a patient treated with antithyroid drugs. The receptors originated from a female donor with Graves disease.

This clonotype was seen at least ten times. The genes are TRBV10-3 and TRBJ2-7; 9 positions match TRBD1. This CDR3 has 14 amino acids. The germline CDR1 and CDR2 sequences are ENHRY and SYGVKD. Trimming cost V 4 bases and J 4 bases; bases outside gene matches: 5. DNA of the CDR3: TGTGCCATCAGTGCGAGGACAGGGGAGTACGAGCAGTACTTC. It specifies CAISARTGEYEQYF.

This clonotype occurred a few times. The chain couples TRBV6-1 to TRBJ2-7; possibly TRBD1 for D (6 bases). Germline V gene data show CDR1 as MNHNS and CDR2 as SASEGT. CDR3 size: 14 residues. Trimming left V 6 bases short and J 3 bases short, with 15 bases between. CDR3 region: CASRRHRVSYEQYF. CDR3 sequence (DNA): TGTGCCAGCAGGAGGCACAGGGTCAGCTACGAGCAGTACTTC.

This clonotype was seen repeatedly, ten times or more. V usage is TRBV15 and J usage is TRBJ1-1; D not certain. Trimming took off 0 bases at V and 3 bases at J, with 8 bases between the two ends. This CDR3 region has 14 residues. The germline V gene has CDR1 LNHNV and CDR2 YYDKDF (reference sequence). The CDR3 sequence: CATSRDVKDTEAFF. The CDR3 nucleotides read TGTGCCACCAGCAGAGATGTGAAGGACACTGAAGCTTTCTTT.

The chain recombines TRBV7-2 with TRBJ2-5; TRBD2 aligns across 12 bases. V gave up 2 bases and J gave up 5 bases; unmatched junction bases: 6. This CDR3 region has 16 residues. Germline V gene sequence: CDR1 SGHTA, CDR2 FQGNSA. CDR3 residues: CASSLYLAGGPETQYF. The CDR3 nucleotides are TGTGCCAGCAGCTTATACCTAGCGGGAGGGCCGGAGACCCAGTACTTC.

This clonotype was observed a few times. This rearrangement joins TRBV29-1 to TRBJ2-5; D is unresolved. This CDR3 has 12 amino acids. The germline CDR1 and CDR2 sequences are SQVTM and ANQGSEA. The ends were cut back, 4 bases at V and 0 bases at J, with 6 bases in the middle. For the CDR3, the DNA is TGCAGCGTTGTACGGGACCAAGAGACCCAGTACTTC. Residues: CSVVRDQETQYF. The complete variable domain, with remaining parts taken from reference TRBV29-1 and TRBJ2-5, reads SAVISQKPSRDICQRGTSLTIQCQVDSQVTMMFWYRQQPGQSLTLIATANQGSEATYESGFVIDKFPISRPNLTFSTLTVSNMSPEDSSIYLCSVVRDQETQYFGPGTRLLVL.

The V and J genes are TRBV29-1 and TRBJ2-3; 14 bases are shared with TRBD2. The germline CDR1 and CDR2 sequences are SQVTM and ANQGSEA. V lost 2 bases and J lost 0; bases outside the gene matches: 13. The CDR3 length is 20 residues. The CDR3 spells CSVEKRTGTSGRWSTDTQYF. The CDR3 region has the DNA TGCAGCGTTGAAAAGAGGACCGGGACTAGCGGGAGATGGAGCACAGATACGCAGTATTTT.

J is TRBJ2-3 and V is TRBV12-3 or TRBV12-4; maybe TRBD1 (5 bases). The CDR3 has 15 residues. The V end was cut by 1 base, the J end by 0 bases, with 8 bases between. The CDR3 region has the DNA TGTGCCAGCAGTTTAGGGACACGAAGCACAGATACGCAGTATTTT. Its protein is CASSLGTRSTDTQYF.

This clonotype came up a few times. This chain connects TRBV14 to TRBJ1-1; D possibly corresponds to TRBD1 (6 bases). V lost 0 bases and J lost 10, with 24 bases in between. In germline, CDR1 is SGHDN, CDR2 FVKESK. CDR3 size: 17 residues. The CDR3: CASSQDDWTADRSGAFF. Here the CDR3 DNA reads TGTGCCAGCAGCCAAGATGACTGGACAGCCGATCGGTCTGGAGCTTTCTTT.

This rearrangement joins TRBV19 to TRBJ2-1; TRBD2 might be the D (5 bases). Trimming removed 1 base at V and 0 bases at J, with 7 bases between. This CDR3 is built from 15 residues. Germline V gene data show CDR1 as LNHDA and CDR2 as SQIVND (reference sequence). In nucleotides, the CDR3 is TGTGCCAGTAGTATAGTACTAGTCTCCTACAATGAGCAGTTCTTC. The encoded protein is CASSIVLVSYNEQFF.

This clonotype was recorded at least ten times. The genes are TRBV6-1 and TRBJ2-5; 7 nucleotides line up with TRBD1. J was trimmed by 5 bases and V by 6 bases; bases with no gene match: 12. The CDR3 runs to 15 residues. Germline loops: CDR1 MNHNS, CDR2 SASEGT. CDR3 protein: CASSPDRRAGETQYF. The DNA for the CDR3 is TGTGCCAGCAGCCCGGACAGGCGGGCAGGGGAGACCCAGTACTTC.

This clonotype was seen many times. CDR3 loop: CASSEGGAPQPQHF. CDR3 in DNA: TGTGCCAGCAGTGAAGGGGGGGCCCCTCAGCCCCAGCATTTT. V gene TRBV2 combines with J gene TRBJ1-5; D perhaps matches TRBD1 (6 bases). The V gene's germline CDR1 is SNHLY and CDR2 FYNNEI. Trimming pared 1 base from V and 6 bases from J, leaving 10 bases between. The CDR3 totals 14 residues.

Worth noting for this clonotype: It may be a read error: a sequence one base away is much more abundant. The chain carries TRBV7-2 and TRBJ1-1, with TRBD1 identical over 7 bases. Germline-derived CDR1 and CDR2 are SGHTA and FQGNSA. The CDR3 runs to 17 residues. CDR3: CASSLQASGQINTETFF. The CDR3 DNA reads TGTGCCAGCAGCTTACAGGCGTCGGGACAGATTAACACTGAAACTTTCTTT.

This clonotype was recorded a few times. The J gene is TRBJ1-1, the V gene TRBV5-1; D is perhaps TRBD1 (6 bases). Germline V gene lookup returns CDR1 SGHRS and CDR2 YFSETQ. This CDR3 is built from 14 residues. Between the trimmed V and J ends, which lost 2 bases and 6 bases, there was a span of 14 bases. For the CDR3, the DNA is TGCGCCAGCAGCTTTACCCTGACAGGCTCTGAAGCTTTCTTT. Its protein is CASSFTLTGSEAFF.

This rearrangement joins TRBV9 to TRBJ2-7, with 10 bases fitting TRBD1. With 1 base clipped from V and 5 bases from J, the junction kept 3 bases outside the gene matches. Looked up from germline, CDR1 is SGDLS and CDR2 is YYNGEE. This CDR3 is built from 14 residues. The DNA of the CDR3 is TGTGCCAGCAGCGTACTGGACAGGGGGGACGAGCAGTACTTC. This sequence encodes CASSVLDRGDEQYF. Variable domain in full (rest from reference TRBV9 and TRBJ2-7): DSGVTQTPKHLITATGQRVTLRCSPRSGDLSVYWYQQSLDQGLQFLIQYYNGEERAKGNILERFSAQQFPDLHSELNLSSLELGDSALYFCASSVLDRGDEQYFGPGTRLTVT.